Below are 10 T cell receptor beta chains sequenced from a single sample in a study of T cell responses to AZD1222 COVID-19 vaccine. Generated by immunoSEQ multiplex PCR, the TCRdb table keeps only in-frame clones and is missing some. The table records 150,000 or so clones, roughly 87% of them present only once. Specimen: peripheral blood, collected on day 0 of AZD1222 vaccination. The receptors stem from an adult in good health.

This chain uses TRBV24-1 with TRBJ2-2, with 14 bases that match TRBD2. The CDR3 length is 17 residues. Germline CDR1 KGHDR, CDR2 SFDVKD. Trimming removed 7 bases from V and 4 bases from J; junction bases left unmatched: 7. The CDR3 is CATRGLAGVGATGELFF. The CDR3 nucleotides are TGTGCCACCAGGGGACTAGCGGGAGTTGGGGCCACCGGGGAGCTGTTTTTT.

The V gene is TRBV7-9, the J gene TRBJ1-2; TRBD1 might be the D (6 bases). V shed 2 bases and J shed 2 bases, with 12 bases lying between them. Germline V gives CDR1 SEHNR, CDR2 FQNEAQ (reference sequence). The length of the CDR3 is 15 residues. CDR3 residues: CASSLLKTGNYGYTF. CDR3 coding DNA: TGTGCCAGCAGCTTACTGAAGACAGGCAACTATGGCTACACCTTC.

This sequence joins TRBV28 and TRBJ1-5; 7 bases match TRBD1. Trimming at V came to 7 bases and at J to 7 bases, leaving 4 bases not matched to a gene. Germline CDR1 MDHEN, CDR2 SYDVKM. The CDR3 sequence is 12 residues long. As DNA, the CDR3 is TGTGCCAGCACTGACAGGGCGCAGCCCCAGCATTTT. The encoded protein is CASTDRAQPQHF.

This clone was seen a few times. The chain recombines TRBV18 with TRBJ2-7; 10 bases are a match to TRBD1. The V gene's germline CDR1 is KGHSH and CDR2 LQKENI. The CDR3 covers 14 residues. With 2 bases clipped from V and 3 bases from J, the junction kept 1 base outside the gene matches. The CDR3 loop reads CASSPDRGHYEQYF. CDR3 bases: TGTGCCAGCTCACCAGACAGGGGGCACTACGAGCAGTACTTC.

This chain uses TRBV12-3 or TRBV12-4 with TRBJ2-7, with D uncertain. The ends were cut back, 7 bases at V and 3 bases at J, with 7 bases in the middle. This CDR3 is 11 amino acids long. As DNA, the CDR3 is TGTGCCAGCAAAAACAGCTACGAGCAGTACTTC. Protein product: CASKNSYEQYF.

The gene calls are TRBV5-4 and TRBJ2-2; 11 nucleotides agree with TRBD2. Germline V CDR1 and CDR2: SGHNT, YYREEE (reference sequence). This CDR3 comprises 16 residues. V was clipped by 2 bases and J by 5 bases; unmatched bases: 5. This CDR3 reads CASSLLAGAGTGELFF. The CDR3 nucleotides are TGTGCCAGCAGCTTACTAGCGGGAGCGGGTACCGGGGAGCTGTTTTTT.

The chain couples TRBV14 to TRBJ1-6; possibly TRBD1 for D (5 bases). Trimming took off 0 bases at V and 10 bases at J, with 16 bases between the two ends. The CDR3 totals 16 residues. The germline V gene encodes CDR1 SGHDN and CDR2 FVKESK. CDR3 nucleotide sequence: TGTGCCAGCAGCCAAGATCGGGCAGGGACTGGATCACCCCTCCACTTT. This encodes CASSQDRAGTGSPLHF. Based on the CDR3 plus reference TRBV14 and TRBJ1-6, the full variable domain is EAGVTQFPSHSVIEKGQTVTLRCDPISGHDNLYWYRRVMGKEIKFLLHFVKESKQDESGMPNNRFLAERTGGTYSTLKVQPAELEDSGVYFCASSQDRAGTGSPLHFGNGTRLTVT.

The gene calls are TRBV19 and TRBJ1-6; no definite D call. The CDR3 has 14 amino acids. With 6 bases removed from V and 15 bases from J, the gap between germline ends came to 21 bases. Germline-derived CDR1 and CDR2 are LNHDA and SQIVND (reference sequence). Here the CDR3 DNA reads TGTGCCAGTAGCTTGGGCGGTGCCCCTGCCCACCTCCACTTT. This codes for CASSLGGAPAHLHF.

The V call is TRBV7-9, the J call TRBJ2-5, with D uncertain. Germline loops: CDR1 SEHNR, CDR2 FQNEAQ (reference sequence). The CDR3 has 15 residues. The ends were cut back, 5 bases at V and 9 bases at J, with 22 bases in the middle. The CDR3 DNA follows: TGTGCCAGCAGCACCTGGACCGAACCTCTCGAGGCCCAGTACTTC. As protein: CASSTWTEPLEAQYF.

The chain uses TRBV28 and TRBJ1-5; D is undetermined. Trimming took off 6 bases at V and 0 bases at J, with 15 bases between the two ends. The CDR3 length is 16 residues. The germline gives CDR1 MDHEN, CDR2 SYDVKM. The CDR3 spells CASSDNGRYSNQPQHF. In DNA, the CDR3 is TGTGCCAGCAGCGATAATGGCCGATATAGCAATCAGCCCCAGCATTTT.